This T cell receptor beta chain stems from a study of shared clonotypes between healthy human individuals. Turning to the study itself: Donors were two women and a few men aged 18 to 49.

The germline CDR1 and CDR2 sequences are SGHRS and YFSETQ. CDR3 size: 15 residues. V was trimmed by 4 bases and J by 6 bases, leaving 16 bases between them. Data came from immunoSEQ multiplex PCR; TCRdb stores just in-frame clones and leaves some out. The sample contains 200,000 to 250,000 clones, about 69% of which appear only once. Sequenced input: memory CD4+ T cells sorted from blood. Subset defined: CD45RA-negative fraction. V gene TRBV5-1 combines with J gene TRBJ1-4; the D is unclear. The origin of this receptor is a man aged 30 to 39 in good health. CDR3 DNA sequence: TGCGCCAGCAGCCTGAGCGCAGGAGGTTATGAAAAACTGTTTTTT. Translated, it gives CASSLSAGGYEKLFF.